The sequence of this TCR beta chain was determined in a study of T cell repertoires in cytomegalovirus infection. Study-wide context: CMV epitopes, recently identified HLA-C-restricted and well-studied HLA-B-restricted, were used.

Whole-study findings and limits: The cumulative frequency of public TCR beta families distinguished individuals who carried CMV together with the relevant HLA. The study found HLA-C-restricted CMV-specific TCR beta clonotypes dominating the ex vivo response.

Points on this clonotype: Its antigen remains unknown.

One entry per CDR3 protein results from TCRdb running MiXCR on the reads. The data hold roughly 200,000 distinct CDR3 sequences, with approximately 40% observed a single time. CDR3 size: 16 residues. The germline V gene encodes CDR1 MDHEN and CDR2 SYDVKM. V dropped 3 bases and J dropped 0 bases, with 12 bases sitting between them. The chain recombines TRBV28 with TRBJ1-5, with D unresolved. This TCR came from a human donor in good health (CMV status not recorded). Some clones in this sample may be carry-over from other donors' samples. The sample in question was CD8+ T cells from cultured PBMCs, obtained from culture after CMV antigen stimulation. The CDR3 loop is CASSFLGFDSNQPQHF. In nucleotides, the CDR3 is TGTGCCAGCAGTTTTTTGGGCTTCGATAGCAATCAGCCCCAGCATTTT.